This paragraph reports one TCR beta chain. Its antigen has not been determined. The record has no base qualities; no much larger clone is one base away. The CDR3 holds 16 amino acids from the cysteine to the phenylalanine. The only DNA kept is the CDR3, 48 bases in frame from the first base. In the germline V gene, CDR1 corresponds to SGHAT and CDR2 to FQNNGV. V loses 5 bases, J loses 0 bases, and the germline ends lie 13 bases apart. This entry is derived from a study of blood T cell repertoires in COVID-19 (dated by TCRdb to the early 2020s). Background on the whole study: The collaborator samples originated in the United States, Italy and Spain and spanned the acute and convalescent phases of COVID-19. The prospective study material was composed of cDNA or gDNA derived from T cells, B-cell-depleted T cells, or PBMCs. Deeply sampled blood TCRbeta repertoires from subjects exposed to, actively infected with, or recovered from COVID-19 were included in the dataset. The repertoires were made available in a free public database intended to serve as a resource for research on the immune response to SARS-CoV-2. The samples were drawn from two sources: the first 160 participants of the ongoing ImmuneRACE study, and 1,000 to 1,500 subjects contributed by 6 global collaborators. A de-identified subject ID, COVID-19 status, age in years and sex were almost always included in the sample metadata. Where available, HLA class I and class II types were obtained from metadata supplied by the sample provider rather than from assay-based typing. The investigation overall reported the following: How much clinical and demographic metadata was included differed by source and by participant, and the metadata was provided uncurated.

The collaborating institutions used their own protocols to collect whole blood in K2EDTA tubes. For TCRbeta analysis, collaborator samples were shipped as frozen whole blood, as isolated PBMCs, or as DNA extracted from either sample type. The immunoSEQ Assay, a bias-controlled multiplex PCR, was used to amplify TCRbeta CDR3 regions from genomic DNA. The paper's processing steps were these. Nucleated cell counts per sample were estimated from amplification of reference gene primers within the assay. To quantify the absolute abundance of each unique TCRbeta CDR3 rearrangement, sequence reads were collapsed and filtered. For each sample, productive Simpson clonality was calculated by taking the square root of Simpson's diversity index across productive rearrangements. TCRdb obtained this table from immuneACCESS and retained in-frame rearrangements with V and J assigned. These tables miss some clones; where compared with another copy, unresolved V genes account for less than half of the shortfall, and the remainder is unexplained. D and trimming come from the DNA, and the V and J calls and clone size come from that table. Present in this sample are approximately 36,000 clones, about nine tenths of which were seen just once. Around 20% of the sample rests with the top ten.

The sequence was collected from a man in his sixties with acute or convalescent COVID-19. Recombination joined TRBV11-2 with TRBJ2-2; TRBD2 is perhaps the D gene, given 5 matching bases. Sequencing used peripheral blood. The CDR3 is CASSPWRRSNTGELFF. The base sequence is TGTGCCAGCAGCCCTTGGAGGAGATCGAACACCGGGGAGCTGTTTTTT. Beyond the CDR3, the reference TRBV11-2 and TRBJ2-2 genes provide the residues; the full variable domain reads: EAGVAQSPRYKIIEKRQSVAFWCNPISGHATLYWYQQILGQGPKLLIQFQNNGVVDDSQLPKDRFSAERLKGVDSTLKIQPAKLEDSAVYLCASSPWRRSNTGELFFGEGSRLTVL.